The present TCR beta chain was sequenced within a study of blood T cell repertoires in COVID-19 (dated by TCRdb to 2020 to 2022). For the study in its entirety: The collaborator samples originated in the United States, Italy and Spain and spanned the acute and convalescent phases of COVID-19. Sample metadata almost always included a de-identified subject ID, COVID-19 status, age in years and sex. A freely available public database, intended as a resource for researchers studying the immune response to SARS-CoV-2, is where the repertoires were released. The material from the prospective study consisted of cDNA or gDNA derived from T cells, B-cell-depleted T cells, or PBMCs. HLA class I and class II types, where available, came from metadata supplied by the sample provider rather than from assay-based typing. Subjects who had been exposed to COVID-19, were actively infected with it, or had recovered from it provided the deeply sampled blood TCRbeta repertoires that made up the dataset. The samples were drawn from the first 160 participants of the ongoing ImmuneRACE study and from under 1,500 subjects provided by 6 global collaborators.

TCRbeta CDR3 regions were amplified from genomic DNA using the immunoSEQ Assay, a bias-controlled multiplex PCR. In the authors' own workflow: Nucleated cell counts per sample were estimated from amplification of reference gene primers within the assay. To quantify the absolute abundance of each unique TCRbeta CDR3 rearrangement, sequence reads were collapsed and filtered. For each sample, productive Simpson clonality was calculated as the square root of Simpson's diversity index over productive rearrangements. TCRdb stores this immuneACCESS table with in-frame sequences only. Part of the clones is absent; in the studies checked, under half of the shortfall reflects unresolved V genes, and no reason is known for the rest. The V and J calls and clone size come from that table; D and trimming were worked out from the DNA. Recorded for this sample are some 320,000 clones; approximately 91% of them occurred a single time. Of the sample, 5.2% is held by the ten largest clones.

On the study overall, not on this receptor specifically: The quantity of clinical and demographic metadata differed by source and by participant and was supplied without curation.

Comment on this clone: Which antigen it targets is not known. The record has no base qualities; no much larger clone is one base away.

Participants in the prospective study were enrolled through a virtual design, were aged 18 to 89 years, and lived in roughly 24 United States geographic areas. To assign participants to cohorts, the prospective study relied on clinical history that participants themselves reported in a screening survey and a study questionnaire. Recovered participants in ImmuneRACE Cohort 3 were defined by two consecutive negative NP/OP PCR tests, clearance by a healthcare professional, or resolution of symptoms. Each participant in the prospective study had whole blood, serum and a nasopharyngeal or oropharyngeal swab collected by mobile phlebotomists. Prospective study participants could optionally give additional blood draws and questionnaires over an approximately two-month period. Prospective study blood samples were shipped either frozen or at room temperature before DNA extraction. V is pared back by 1 base and J by 2 bases, with 12 bases lying between the germline termini. The germline V gene gives CDR1 as SNHLY and CDR2 as FYNNEI. Taken from cysteine to phenylalanine, the CDR3 has 16 residues. Of the read, only the CDR3 DNA is kept; its 48 bases are in frame from base 1.

The chain is made from TRBV2 and TRBJ1-3; there is no confident call for the D gene. The receptor was isolated from a man aged 55 to 70 who had recovered from COVID-19. Material: PBMCs or T cells enriched from blood (not recorded which). The CDR3 protein is CASSEGGALAGNTIYF. The sequence in DNA is TGTGCCAGCAGTGAAGGAGGCGCGTTGGCTGGAAACACCATATATTTT. Reference TRBV2 and TRBJ1-3 genes cover what lies past the CDR3, so the full variable domain is EPEVTQTPSHQVTQMGQEVILRCVPISNHLYFYWYRQILGQKVEFLVSFYNNEISEKSEIFDDQFSVERPDGSNFTLKIRSTKLEDSAMYFCASSEGGALAGNTIYFGEGSWLTVV.